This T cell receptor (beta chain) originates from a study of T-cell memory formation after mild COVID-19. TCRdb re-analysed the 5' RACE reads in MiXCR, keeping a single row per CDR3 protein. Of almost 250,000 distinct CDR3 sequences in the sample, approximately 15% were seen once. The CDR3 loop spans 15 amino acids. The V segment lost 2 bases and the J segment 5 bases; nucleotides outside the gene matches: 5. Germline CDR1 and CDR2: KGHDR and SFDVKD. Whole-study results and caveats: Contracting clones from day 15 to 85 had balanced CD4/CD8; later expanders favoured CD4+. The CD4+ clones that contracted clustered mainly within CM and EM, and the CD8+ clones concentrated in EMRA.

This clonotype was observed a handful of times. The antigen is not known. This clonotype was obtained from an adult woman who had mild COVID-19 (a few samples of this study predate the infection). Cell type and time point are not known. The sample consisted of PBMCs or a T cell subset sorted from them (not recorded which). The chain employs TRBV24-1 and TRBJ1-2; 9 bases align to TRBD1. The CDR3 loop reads CATSDSPTGGYGYTF. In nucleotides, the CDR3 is TGTGCCACCAGTGATTCGCCGACAGGGGGGTATGGCTACACCTTC.